This T cell receptor beta chain was recorded in a study of regulatory T cells in long-lasting Graves disease. Germline CDR1 MDHEN, CDR2 SYDVKM. Trimming took off 10 bases at V and 2 bases at J, with 17 bases between the two ends. There are 15 residues in the CDR3. Time point: newly diagnosed GD, antithyroid drugs for less than 3 months. Scientists built the TCR library using RNA that was extracted from PBMCs. Graves' disease diagnosis was established per American Thyroid Association guidelines. The patients included were those that came from an endocrinology department in Xi'an, China. According to the study, TCR beta libraries were built with iRepertoire HTBI primers and CDR3-region Arm-PCR. Each CDR3 protein gets one entry after TCRdb re-called the multiplex PCR reads with MiXCR. The sample holds about 420,000 distinct CDR3 sequences, about 17% seen once. This clonotype was detected a few times. The same data also went into a second study, on T cells in Graves' hyperthyroidism and ophthalmopathy.

Material: peripheral blood mononuclear cells (PBMCs), obtained at new diagnosis, from a patient treated with antithyroid drugs. This TCR derives from a woman between 18 and 29 years old with Graves disease. The J gene is TRBJ2-2, the V gene TRBV28; tentative D call: TRBD2 (6 bases). The DNA for the CDR3 is TGTGCCACCCCAGCCGGGACTCCTAACACCGGGGAGCTGTTTTTT. It translates to CATPAGTPNTGELFF.